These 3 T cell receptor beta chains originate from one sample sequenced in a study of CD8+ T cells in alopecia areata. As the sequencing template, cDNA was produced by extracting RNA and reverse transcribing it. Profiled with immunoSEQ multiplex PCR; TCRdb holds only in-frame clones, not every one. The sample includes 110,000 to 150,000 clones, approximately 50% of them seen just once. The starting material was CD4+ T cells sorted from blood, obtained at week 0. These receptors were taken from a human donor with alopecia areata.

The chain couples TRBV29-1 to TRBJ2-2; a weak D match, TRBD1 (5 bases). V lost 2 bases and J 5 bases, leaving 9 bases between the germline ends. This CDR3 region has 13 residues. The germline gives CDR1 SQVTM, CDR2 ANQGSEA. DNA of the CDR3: TGCAGCGTTGAACCCGACAGTACCGGGGAGCTGTTTTTT. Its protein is CSVEPDSTGELFF.

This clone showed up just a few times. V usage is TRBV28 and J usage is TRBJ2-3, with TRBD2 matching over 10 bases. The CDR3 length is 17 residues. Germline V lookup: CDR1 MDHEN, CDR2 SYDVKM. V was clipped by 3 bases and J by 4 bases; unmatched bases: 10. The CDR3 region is CASSFKPSGRAADTQYF. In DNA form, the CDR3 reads TGTGCCAGCAGTTTTAAACCAAGCGGGAGGGCCGCAGATACGCAGTATTTT.

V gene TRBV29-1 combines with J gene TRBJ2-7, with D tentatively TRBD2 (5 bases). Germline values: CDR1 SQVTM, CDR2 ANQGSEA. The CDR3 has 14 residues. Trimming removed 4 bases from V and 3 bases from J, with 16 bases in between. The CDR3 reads CSVAKAVRSYEQYF. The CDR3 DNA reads TGCAGCGTTGCAAAAGCGGTGAGAAGCTACGAGCAGTACTTC.